Listed here are 15 T cell receptor beta chains from one sample, sequenced in a study of T cell responses to AZD1222 COVID-19 vaccine. Here immunoSEQ multiplex PCR was the method, and the copy in TCRdb shows in-frame clones only, minus some. The data contain 160,000 or so clones, 80% to 90% of them singletons. Sequencing was performed on peripheral blood, taken after recovery from COVID-19. The receptors shown here come from an adult who had recovered from COVID-19.

CDR3 sequence reads: CASSLEAPGRTPTGELFF. The DNA of the CDR3 is TGTGCCAGCAGCTTAGAAGCGCCGGGCCGAACCCCCACCGGGGAGCTGTTTTTT. This chain uses TRBV11-3 with TRBJ2-2; D is ambiguous. The CDR3 contains 18 residues. V was clipped by 0 bases and J by 4 bases, with 18 bases between them. Germline CDR1 reads SGHNT; CDR2 reads YENEEA.

At least ten counts were recorded for this clone. The rearrangement links TRBV7-9 to TRBJ1-1, with D perhaps matching TRBD1 (5 bases). V shed 3 bases and J shed 5 bases, with 7 bases lying between them. This CDR3 region has 12 residues. Germline CDR1 and CDR2: SEHNR and FQNEAQ (reference sequence). The CDR3 spells CASSFPGTEAFF. CDR3 bases: TGTGCCAGCAGCTTCCCAGGGACTGAAGCTTTCTTT.

The genes are TRBV4-1 and TRBJ1-2; D gene ambiguous. Germline V gives CDR1 MGHRA, CDR2 YSYEKL. Trimming shortened V by 4 bases and J by 13 bases, and 16 bases separated the two germline ends. This CDR3 contains 12 residues. The CDR3 coding sequence is TGCGCCAGCAGCCCCCCCTGGAGGGAACCCACCTTC. Its translation is CASSPPWREPTF.

The V gene is TRBV10-3, the J gene TRBJ1-1; possibly TRBD1 for D (5 bases). V lost 5 bases, J lost 1 base, and 8 bases lay in between. The CDR3 extends over 13 amino acids. Germline loops: CDR1 ENHRY, CDR2 SYGVKD. The CDR3 loop reads CAISLGQNTEAFF. Here the CDR3 DNA reads TGTGCCATCAGTCTAGGACAGAACACTGAAGCTTTCTTT.

J is TRBJ1-6 and V is TRBV18; 11 bases fit TRBD1. The CDR3 extends over 17 amino acids. J was trimmed by 8 bases and V by 4 bases; bases with no gene match: 10. Per germline, CDR1 KGHSH and CDR2 LQKENI. The DNA for the CDR3 is TGTGCCAGCTCACTATCATCTCCGGGACAGGGGGATTCACCCCTCCACTTT. Protein sequence: CASSLSSPGQGDSPLHF.

This sequence joins TRBV7-9 and TRBJ2-6, with TRBD2 matching 7 bases. This CDR3 has 17 residues. Germline V lookup: CDR1 SEHNR, CDR2 FQNEAQ (reference sequence). V gave up 5 bases and J gave up 4 bases; unmatched junction bases: 11. The CDR3, as DNA: TGTGCCAGCAGCCGCCCACGCGCGGGGGACGGGGCCAACGTCCTGACTTTC. This codes for CASSRPRAGDGANVLTF.

The rearrangement links TRBV6-5 to TRBJ1-2; no firm D call. This CDR3 is 14 amino acids long. Germline V lookup: CDR1 MNHEY, CDR2 SVGAGI. The germline V and J ends were trimmed by 6 bases and 2 bases, with 13 bases remaining between them. The CDR3 loop reads CASSLGEPNYGYTF. Here the CDR3 DNA reads TGTGCCAGCAGCCTCGGAGAGCCGAACTATGGCTACACCTTC.

The rearrangement links TRBV7-9 to TRBJ1-2; D is unclear. V dropped 4 bases and J dropped 5 bases, with 23 bases sitting between them. CDR1 SEHNR and CDR2 FQNEAQ come from the germline V gene (reference sequence). This CDR3 region has 17 residues. Here the CDR3 reads CASSSKWVEGIKYGYTF. In DNA, the CDR3 is TGTGCCAGCAGCTCGAAATGGGTCGAAGGAATAAAATATGGCTACACCTTC. Using reference TRBV7-9 and TRBJ1-2 for the parts outside the CDR3, the full variable domain is DTGVSQNPRHKITKRGQNVTFRCDPISEHNRLYWYRQTLGQGPEFLTYFQNEAQLEKSRLLSDRFSAERPKGSFSTLEIQRTEQGDSAMYLCASSSKWVEGIKYGYTFGSGTRLTVV.

V usage is TRBV19 and J usage is TRBJ1-5, with a weak D call TRBD1 (6 bases). The CDR3 has 15 residues. The germline gives CDR1 LNHDA, CDR2 SQIVND (reference sequence). Trimming left V 6 bases short and J 4 bases short, with 16 bases between. CDR3 nucleotide sequence: TGTGCCAGTAGGCTAGACAGGTCGGGGAATCAGCCCCAGCATTTT. Translating it yields CASRLDRSGNQPQHF. Variable domain in full (rest from reference TRBV19 and TRBJ1-5): DGGITQSPKYLFRKEGQNVTLSCEQNLNHDAMYWYRQDPGQGLRLIYYSQIVNDFQKGDIAEGYSVSREKKESFPLTVTSAQKNPTAFYLCASRLDRSGNQPQHFGDGTRLSIL.

This chain joins TRBV15 and TRBJ2-3; possible D gene TRBD2, 6 bases. The CDR3 covers 15 residues. V was shortened by 1 base and J by 4 bases, with 12 bases between the two germline ends. CDR1 and CDR2 from the germline V gene are LNHNV and YYDKDF (reference sequence). CDR3 amino acids: CATSRGGGYADTQYF. The CDR3 region has the DNA TGTGCCACCAGCAGAGGTGGAGGGTACGCAGATACGCAGTATTTT.

The chain employs TRBV5-1 and TRBJ2-3; D is unclear. CDR1 is SGHRS, CDR2 YFSETQ, per germline. This CDR3 comprises 13 residues. V lost 2 bases and J 0 bases, leaving 4 bases between the germline ends. CDR3 residues: CASSFGSTDTQYF. Here the CDR3 DNA reads TGCGCCAGCAGCTTTGGCAGCACAGATACGCAGTATTTT.

This clone was recorded a few times. The V and J genes are TRBV28 and TRBJ2-2, with 9 bases fitting TRBD1. Germline V gives CDR1 MDHEN, CDR2 SYDVKM. This CDR3 has 18 amino acids. Unmatched junction bases numbered 10, after V lost 1 base and J lost 4 bases. The CDR3 DNA follows: TGTGCCAGCAGTTTATCCCCCCACCACAGGGGGCGCACCGGGGAGCTGTTTTTT. Protein: CASSLSPHHRGRTGELFF.

The V call is TRBV6-1, the J call TRBJ2-5; D may be TRBD2 (7 bases). V lost 1 base and J 3 bases, leaving 18 bases between the germline ends. The CDR3 covers 17 residues. Germline assignment: CDR1 MNHNS and CDR2 SASEGT. CDR3 coding DNA: TGTGCCAGCAGTGAAGAAGGGGGGGAGAGGGAGGAAGAGACCCAGTACTTC. It is translated as CASSEEGGEREEETQYF.

The chain carries TRBV20-1 and TRBJ1-5; D ambiguous. The CDR3 runs to 14 residues. V was pared by 3 bases and J by 3 bases, with 12 bases between. Germline loops: CDR1 DFQATT, CDR2 SNEGSKA (reference sequence). This CDR3 reads CSASRLRNNQPQHF. The CDR3, as DNA: TGCAGTGCTAGTCGCCTGAGAAACAATCAGCCCCAGCATTTT.

The chain is built from TRBV12-3 or TRBV12-4 and TRBJ1-1; maybe TRBD1 (6 bases). The CDR3 extends over 13 amino acids. With 2 bases removed from V and 7 bases from J, the gap between germline ends came to 11 bases. CDR3 residues: CASSLIQGSEAFF. The CDR3 DNA reads as TGTGCCAGCAGTTTAATACAGGGAAGTGAAGCTTTCTTT.